These 6 T cell receptor beta chains originate from one sample sequenced in a study of blood T cell repertoires in COVID-19. Using immunoSEQ multiplex PCR, the repertoire was profiled, and TCRdb retains in-frame clones only, with some absent. The data contain 160,000 or so clones, roughly four fifths of them seen just once; the ten biggest clones take up approximately 9.9%. The sample was peripheral blood. These TCRs come from a man in his sixties with active or convalescent COVID-19.

J is TRBJ1-2 and V is TRBV5-1; D is possibly TRBD1 (5 bases). This CDR3 is built from 15 residues. Per germline, CDR1 SGHRS and CDR2 YFSETQ. Trimming cost V 0 bases and J 2 bases, with 11 bases left between them. Here the CDR3 reads CASSLVVGRNYGYTF. As DNA, the CDR3 is TGCGCCAGCAGCTTGGTGGTGGGGCGGAACTATGGCTACACCTTC.

This clone was counted once. The gene calls are TRBV18 and TRBJ2-3; D not certain. The CDR3 consists of 12 residues. Germline loops: CDR1 KGHSH, CDR2 LQKENI. V lost 4 bases and J 4 bases, leaving 6 bases between the germline ends. The CDR3 region is CASSLTSDTQYF. The CDR3 nucleotides are TGTGCCAGCTCACTTACATCAGATACGCAGTATTTT.

The DNA for the CDR3 is TGCGCCAGTCGACAGGGATCGAGGACTGAAGCTTTCTTT. Its protein product is CASRQGSRTEAFF. The chain couples TRBV10-1 to TRBJ1-1, with TRBD1 identical over 7 bases. Germline CDR1 is WNHNN and CDR2 is SYGVQD (reference sequence). The CDR3 extends over 13 amino acids. V was clipped by 9 bases and J by 5 bases; unmatched bases: 9.

For the CDR3, the DNA is TGTGCCAGCAGACGCTCAGGGGGTCGCAATCAGCCCCAGCATTTT. Translated: CASRRSGGRNQPQHF. The chain carries TRBV6-5 and TRBJ1-5; 7 bases are shared with TRBD1. The CDR3 sequence is 15 residues long. The V gene's germline CDR1 is MNHEY and CDR2 SVGAGI. Trimming cost V 6 bases and J 2 bases; bases outside gene matches: 7.

CDR3 in amino acids: CASSLGLAGGRPLETQYF. The CDR3 DNA reads TGCGCCAGCAGCTTGGGACTAGCGGGGGGCCGTCCTTTGGAGACCCAGTACTTC. This chain joins TRBV5-1 and TRBJ2-5; TRBD2 matches at 13 bases. The CDR3 has 18 residues. From germline, CDR1 is SGHRS and CDR2 YFSETQ. V trimming: 0 bases; J trimming: 5 bases; junction bases outside the gene matches: 10.

The V call is TRBV3-1 (or the pseudogene TRBV3-2), the J call TRBJ1-2; D is possibly TRBD1 (5 bases). CDR3 length: 14 residues. Germline assignment: CDR1 LGHDT and CDR2 YNNKEL (reference sequence). Trimming removed 5 bases from V and 3 bases from J, with 13 bases in between. The CDR3, as DNA: TGTGCCAGCAGCTCCGGACATCCCTACTATGGCTACACCTTC. It encodes CASSSGHPYYGYTF.